The rows below give T cell receptor beta chains drawn from one sample of a study of post-analysis software for immune sequencing data. TCRdb re-analysed the PCR reads in MiXCR, keeping a single row per CDR3 protein. Here the sample spans about half a million distinct CDR3 sequences, roughly 34% being singletons. The sequenced material came from blood. These receptors came from a girl aged 2-17 years with multiple sclerosis. Each CDR3 is given with its conserved first and last residue. The D gene is left open where the match is weak. Rows give clone size only sometimes, using once, few, many, or a class for an expanded clone.

>TRBV5-1|.|TRBJ2-3|15|.
TGCGCCAGCAGCACCCGGGACCGACGCACAGATACGCAGTATTTT
CASSTRDRRTDTQYF
>TRBV7-3|TRBD2|TRBJ2-1|14|few
TGTGCCAGCAGCTTAACTGGGCGGGGGGATGAGCAGTTCTTC
CASSLTGRGDEQFF
>TRBV4-1|TRBD2|TRBJ2-3|17|few
TGCGCCAGCAGCCATAGGAGACTAGCGGGGATGACAGATACGCAGTATTTT
CASSHRRLAGMTDTQYF
>TRBV4-1|.|TRBJ1-5|13|few
TGCGCCAGCAGCCAAGGTCCCGGTCAGCCCCAGCATTTT
CASSQGPGQPQHF
>TRBV5-1|TRBD2|TRBJ2-3|16|.
TGCGCCAGCAGCTTAAGCGGGGGAACTAGCACAGATACGCAGTATTTT
CASSLSGGTSTDTQYF
>TRBV7-9|.|TRBJ1-1|15|few
TGTGCCAGCAGCCAAGGGGGGACCGCGAACACTGAAGCTTTCTTT
CASSQGGTANTEAFF
>TRBV5-1|.|TRBJ2-3|13|few
TGCGCCAGCAGCCCGGGCGACACAGATACGCAGTATTTT
CASSPGDTDTQYF
>TRBV6-5|.|TRBJ2-5|11|few
TGTGCCAGCACCACGGGGGAGACCCAGTACTTC
CASTTGETQYF
>TRBV20-1|TRBD2|TRBJ2-3|15|few
TGCAGTGCTAGTCCTAGCGGGGCTGACACAGATACGCAGTATTTT
CSASPSGADTDTQYF
>TRBV5-1|.|TRBJ2-7|14|.
TGCGCCAGCAGCTTTGGGGGACTCCCCTACGAGCAGTACTTC
CASSFGGLPYEQYF
>TRBV2|.|TRBJ2-7|17|.
TGTGCCAGCAGTGAAGTGGCGAGTTGGTACCCATCCTACGAGCAGTACTTC
CASSEVASWYPSYEQYF
>TRBV20-1|.|TRBJ2-7|10|few
TGCAGTGCTACCAGACAGGAGCAGTACTTC
CSATRQEQYF
>TRBV16|.|TRBJ1-1|14|once
TGTGCCAGCCACCCAACCACTATGAACACTGAAGCTTTCTTT
CASHPTTMNTEAFF
>TRBV7-2|.|TRBJ2-1|13|.
TGTGCCAGCACAGCCCGTTGGGACAATGAGCAGTTCTTC
CASTARWDNEQFF
>TRBV7-2|TRBD1|TRBJ2-1|15|many
TGTGCCAGCAGCACCCGGACAGGGGCCGGGGATGAGCAGTTCTTC
CASSTRTGAGDEQFF
>TRBV6-5|.|TRBJ1-1|14|.
TGTGCCAGCACTCCCGACATTATGAACACTGAAGCTTTCTTT
CASTPDIMNTEAFF
>TRBV10-1|.|TRBJ2-1|13|.
TGCGCCAGCAGTGGCCGACAGTTTAATGAGCAGTTCTTC
CASSGRQFNEQFF
>TRBV4-1|.|TRBJ2-3|15|.
TGCGCCAGCAGCCAAGATGGTCGACCCCCAGATACGCAGTATTTT
CASSQDGRPPDTQYF
>TRBV5-5|TRBD2|TRBJ2-5|13|.
TGTGCCAGCAGCTTAGCGGGGCTCAATGAGCAGTACTTC
CASSLAGLNEQYF
>TRBV12-3/TRBV12-4|TRBD1|TRBJ1-6|13|once
TGTGCCAGCAGTTCTAGGACAGGGGCGACTCTCCACTTT
CASSSRTGATLHF
>TRBV20-1|.|TRBJ2-4|17|.
TGCAGTGCTAGAGATCGGGTGGGGGATCTAGCCAAAAACATTCAGTACTTC
CSARDRVGDLAKNIQYF
>TRBV20-1|.|TRBJ1-6|14|.
TGCAGTGCTAGAGGGGCCGGCCCTAGTCCACCCCTCCACTTT
CSARGAGPSPPLHF
>TRBV20-1|TRBD2|TRBJ2-3|15|few
TGCAGTGCTAGAGAAGGCGGGGGGGCCTCAGATACGCAGTATTTT
CSAREGGGASDTQYF
>TRBV13|.|TRBJ2-7|14|once
TGTGCCAGCAGCTATGATAGGGGGTCGGGCGAGCAGTACTTC
CASSYDRGSGEQYF
>TRBV6-5|.|TRBJ1-2|12|few
TGTGCCAGCGGAGACAGCCAAAATCGGGGCACCTTC
CASGDSQNRGTF
>TRBV5-1|.|TRBJ1-2|15|.
TGCGCCAGCAGCTACCGGACAGACGCTAACTATGGCTACACCTTC
CASSYRTDANYGYTF
>TRBV10-2|.|TRBJ1-2|13|.
TGCGCCAGCAGTAAGTCTTGGGCCGATGGCTACACCTTC
CASSKSWADGYTF
>TRBV7-8|TRBD2|TRBJ2-7|18|.
TGTGCCAGCAGCCTCCCTAGGAATCTAGCGGGGAGCTTCTACGAGCAGTACTTC
CASSLPRNLAGSFYEQYF
>TRBV7-2|TRBD1|TRBJ2-3|16|few
TGTGCCAGCAGCTTAGAGACAGGGCGTTACACAGATACGCAGTATTTT
CASSLETGRYTDTQYF
>TRBV9|.|TRBJ1-5|14|few
TGTGCCAGCAGCCGCGGCGGGAGCAATCAGCCCCAGCATTTT
CASSRGGSNQPQHF
>TRBV9|TRBD2|TRBJ2-1|15|.
TGTGCCAGCAGCGTCTCACTAGCGGGGGGCAATGAGCAGTTCTTC
CASSVSLAGGNEQFF
>TRBV6-5|.|TRBJ2-3|12|.
TGTGCCAGCAATCCCCTAGGGGGTACGCAGTATTTT
CASNPLGGTQYF
>TRBV20-1|.|TRBJ2-3|14|.
TGCAGTGCTAAAACTAGCCCCAGCACAGATACGCAGTATTTT
CSAKTSPSTDTQYF
>TRBV7-9|TRBD2|TRBJ2-5|16|once
TGTGCCAGCAGCCCCCAGGATAGCGGGGGATTGGAGACCCAGTACTTC
CASSPQDSGGLETQYF
>TRBV10-3|.|TRBJ1-2|13|few
TGTGCCATCAGCCGGGACGGGGCTGAGGGCTACACCTTC
CAISRDGAEGYTF
>TRBV10-3|TRBD1|TRBJ1-6|14|few
TGTGCCACTGGGACAGGCCGGGGTAATTCACCCCTCCACTTT
CATGTGRGNSPLHF
>TRBV20-1|TRBD1|TRBJ2-5|13|few
TGCAGTGCTGACCTCGACAGGGCGGAGACCCAGTACTTC
CSADLDRAETQYF
>TRBV20-1|.|TRBJ2-7|14|few
TGCAGTGCCCTACTAATACAGGGATGGTACGAGCAGTACTTC
CSALLIQGWYEQYF
>TRBV24-1|TRBD2|TRBJ2-2|16|once
TGTGCCACCAGTGATTTTACGCGGGGGACCACCGGGGAGCTGTTTTTT
CATSDFTRGTTGELFF
>TRBV29-1|.|TRBJ1-2|13|many
TGCAGCGTTGGAAGCGGGGTTAACTATGGCTACACCTTC
CSVGSGVNYGYTF
>TRBV6-5|TRBD1|TRBJ1-1|14|.
TGTGCCAGCAGTTATGACAGGGACGCCGCTGAAGCTTTCTTT
CASSYDRDAAEAFF
>TRBV18|.|TRBJ2-5|15|.
TGTGCCAGCTCACCACGCGACACATCGGGGGAGACCCAGTACTTC
CASSPRDTSGETQYF
>TRBV5-1|TRBD2|TRBJ2-1|15|.
TGCGCCAGCATCCCTAGCGGGGGGGTTTACAATGAGCAGTTCTTC
CASIPSGGVYNEQFF
>TRBV13|.|TRBJ2-3|16|.
TGTGCCAGCAGCTTAAAGGTCGTCGCTAGCACAGATACGCAGTATTTT
CASSLKVVASTDTQYF
>TRBV6-5|.|TRBJ1-1|15|few
TGTGCCAGCAATGGACAGTTTGAGATGAACACTGAAGCTTTCTTT
CASNGQFEMNTEAFF
>TRBV7-3|.|TRBJ2-4|13|many
TGTGCCAGCAGCCGCCCGTCGGAAAACATTCAGTACTTC
CASSRPSENIQYF
>TRBV10-3|TRBD2|TRBJ2-3|17|few
TGTGCCATCTCTCTCTCTGGGGCTAGCGGGGATACAGATACGCAGTATTTT
CAISLSGASGDTDTQYF
>TRBV20-1|.|TRBJ2-7|14|.
TGCAGTGCTAGAGTGACCTTGAGCTCCTACGAGCAGTACTTC
CSARVTLSSYEQYF
>TRBV6-5|.|TRBJ2-5|14|few
TGTGCCAGCAGACTAGAGGCCTTACAAGAGACCCAGTACTTC
CASRLEALQETQYF
>TRBV10-3|.|TRBJ2-5|14|.
TGTGCCATCAGTGATACCCAGGGATGGGAGACCCAGTACTTC
CAISDTQGWETQYF
>TRBV20-1|TRBD2|TRBJ2-3|13|few
TGCAGTGCTAGTGACCCTAGCGGGGGTACGCAGTATTTT
CSASDPSGGTQYF
>TRBV28|.|TRBJ1-2|12|few
TGTGCCAGCAGTCCAGGGTATTTGGGCTACACCTTC
CASSPGYLGYTF
>TRBV4-1|TRBD2|TRBJ2-1|19|few
TGCGCCAGCAGCCTCTACTTTAGCGGGAGGCAGACCTCCTACAATGAGCAGTTCTTC
CASSLYFSGRQTSYNEQFF
>TRBV20-1|TRBD1|TRBJ2-2|16|.
TGCAGTGCTAGAGACCCCCGTACAGGGGAAACCGGGGAGCTGTTTTTT
CSARDPRTGETGELFF
>TRBV5-6|TRBD1|TRBJ1-5|16|.
TGTGCCAGCAGCAGCTTGGAGAGACAGGGAAATCAGCCCCAGCATTTT
CASSSLERQGNQPQHF
>TRBV5-5|TRBD2|TRBJ2-7|15|.
TGTGCCAGCAGCGGGGACGGGACTAGGCGTAGGGAGCAGTACTTC
CASSGDGTRRREQYF
>TRBV2|.|TRBJ2-3|14|few
TGTGCCAGCAGTGAGGTGCGGGGCACAGATACGCAGTATTTT
CASSEVRGTDTQYF
>TRBV5-5|.|TRBJ2-2|15|.
TGTGCCAGCACCAACCAGGGGTCTGGCACCGGGGAGCTGTTTTTT
CASTNQGSGTGELFF